This T cell receptor beta chain is drawn from a study of a mutant IDH1 vaccine in newly diagnosed glioma. The sample's time point: week 47, end of study. A 20-mer mutant IDH1 peptide at 300 ug was injected subcutaneously with topical imiquimod. TCRdb's copy holds only in-frame clones and misses some; the assay was immunoSEQ multiplex PCR. The sample has tens of thousands of clones, roughly 80% seen once. The V gene lost 1 base and the J gene lost 5 bases, with 5 bases spanning the gap. The CDR3 spans 11 residues. Looked up from germline, CDR1 is GTSNPN and CDR2 is SVGIG (reference sequence). About this clone itself: Its specificity is not known.

This chain connects TRBV30 to TRBJ1-1; D ambiguous. The sample was PBMCs, taken from a glioma patient whose treatment included an IDH1 peptide vaccine. The sequence came from a middle-aged man with glioma. The chain's CDR3 is CAWSGLTEAFF. The CDR3 DNA reads TGTGCCTGGAGTGGTCTGACTGAAGCTTTCTTT.